This TCR beta chain was identified during a study of T cells expressing NK-cell markers (dated by TCRdb to the early 2020s). At the level of the whole study: TCR beta-chain repertoires were profiled in sorted CD3+CD56+NKG2C+, CD3+CD56+NKG2C- and CD3+CD56-NKG2C+ T-cell subsets from fewer than 10 donors. Among the eight sequenced donors, seven were HCMV-seropositive and one was HCMV-seronegative. All eight donors whose samples were sequenced were randomly selected healthy volunteers, three of them men and five women. Libraries were sequenced as 2 x 150 bp reads on Illumina HiSeq 2000/2500, MiSeq or NextSeq. What the study reported, not specific to this receptor: Those dominant clonotypes were again the most abundant among CD3+CD56-NKG2C+ cells in a few donors, at about 25-60.1%. For over five donors, the dominant CD3+CD56+NKG2C+ clonotypes were among the top 10 CD8+ clonotypes and accounted for 1.0-7.0% of CD8+ T cells. Whether the expanded NKG2C-expressing T cell clones were specific for HCMV antigens was left unclear.

A commercial ELISA kit detecting HCMV-specific IgG in serum was used to determine HCMV serostatus. Peripheral blood mononuclear cells were isolated from blood by Ficoll density gradient centrifugation. On this clonotype: What this receptor recognizes is not known.

Instrument used: Illumina HiSeq 2000. TCR beta cDNA libraries were made by 5'RACE template switching that added a universal primer site and unique molecular identifiers. Priming for cDNA synthesis came from the TCR beta constant segment, and two successive PCR amplification steps followed. The study's processing was this. MIGEC was used to demultiplex reads and group reads by UMI, and MiTCR was used to assemble and quantify clonotypes. To remove erroneous sequences, TCR cDNA sequences were retained only when supported by two or more reads. The tcR package was used for downstream repertoire analysis, and clonotypes were matched between fractions using CDR3 nucleotide sequence together with V segment. Antigen specificity was annotated against VDJdb with VDJmatch, allowing one amino acid substitution in CDR3. Each CDR3 protein sequence appears as one entry after TCRdb reprocessed the reads, and no DNA is included. These V and J calls originate from TCRdb's pipeline instead of the authors' own analysis. The table held for this sample gives a few hundred thousand distinct CDR3 sequences. The biggest ten clones account for roughly 0.4% of the sample.

Based on the germline V gene, the CDR1 and CDR2 sequences are SGHTA and FQGNSA. Taken from cysteine to phenylalanine, the CDR3 has 15 residues. The DNA sequence is not available. The receptor's source is a man between 18 and 35 years old in good health. Donor details come from another sample of the same person, matched by shared clones. The sequence is built from TRBV7-2 and TRBJ2-1; TCRdb returns TRBD2, unconfirmable since there is no DNA. The sequencing input was blood T cells: a sorted CD56 or NKG2C T cell subset, CD4+ or CD8+ T cells, or bulk PBMC T cells (not recorded which). The CDR3 in this case is CASSLLGQRYNEQFF.